The 30 T cell receptor beta chains reported below all come from one sample, sequenced in a study of CD8 T cells in ankylosing spondylitis. TCRdb processed the 5' RACE reads anew with MiXCR; each CDR3 protein has one entry. This sample has 150,000 or so distinct CDR3 sequences, with 11% found just once. The material sequenced was blood, either unsorted or a sorted T cell fraction (not recorded which). These receptor sequences come from a male donor with ankylosing spondylitis or in good health (not recorded which).

This clonotype was found many times. The chain links TRBV5-1 to TRBJ1-5; D is undetermined. Germline CDR1 SGHRS, CDR2 YFSETQ. The germline V and J ends were trimmed by 0 bases and 2 bases, with 6 bases remaining between them. There are 14 residues in the CDR3. CDR3 in DNA: TGCGCCAGCAGCTTGGATGGGGGCAATCAGCCCCAGCATTTT. Its translation: CASSLDGGNQPQHF. The full variable domain, rest sourced from reference TRBV5-1 and TRBJ1-5, is KAGVTQTPRYLIKTRGQQVTLSCSPISGHRSVSWYQQTPGQGLQFLFEYFSETQRNKGNFPGRFSGRQFSNSRSEMNVSTLELGDSALYLCASSLDGGNQPQHFGDGTRLSIL.

At least ten counts were recorded for this clonotype. This chain joins TRBV28 and TRBJ2-5; 10 nucleotides align to TRBD1. The CDR3 has 16 residues. Unmatched junction bases numbered 10, after V lost 6 bases and J lost 3 bases. The germline V gene has CDR1 MDHEN and CDR2 SYDVKM. This CDR3 reads CASSAAGTGEKETQYF. DNA for the CDR3: TGTGCCAGCAGCGCCGCCGGGACAGGGGAAAAAGAGACCCAGTACTTC.

The chain has TRBV2 and TRBJ2-5; 8 bases line up with TRBD1. This CDR3 has 14 residues. V gave up 7 bases and J gave up 4 bases; unmatched junction bases: 8. Germline loops: CDR1 SNHLY, CDR2 FYNNEI. The CDR3 DNA reads TGTGCCAGCACCCTTCTTCAGGGGGCAGAGACCCAGTACTTC. It yields the protein CASTLLQGAETQYF. Full variable domain (missing parts from reference TRBV2 and TRBJ2-5): EPEVTQTPSHQVTQMGQEVILRCVPISNHLYFYWYRQILGQKVEFLVSFYNNEISEKSEIFDDQFSVERPDGSNFTLKIRSTKLEDSAMYFCASTLLQGAETQYFGPGTRLLVL.

This clonotype was observed a few times. CDR3 bases: TGCGCCAGCAGCCTGGACTACCGGAACACCGGGGAGCTGTTTTTT. As protein: CASSLDYRNTGELFF. The chain employs TRBV5-1 and TRBJ2-2, with TRBD2 as a possible D gene (6 bases). The V end lost 4 bases, the J end lost 1 base, and 11 bases lay between the germline ends. The CDR3 extends over 15 amino acids. Germline V lookup: CDR1 SGHRS, CDR2 YFSETQ. Drawing the rest from reference TRBV5-1 and TRBJ2-2, the complete variable domain is KAGVTQTPRYLIKTRGQQVTLSCSPISGHRSVSWYQQTPGQGLQFLFEYFSETQRNKGNFPGRFSGRQFSNSRSEMNVSTLELGDSALYLCASSLDYRNTGELFFGEGSRLTVL.

This clonotype showed up many times. This rearrangement joins TRBV6-5 to TRBJ2-1; D is unresolved. CDR3 size: 12 residues. V dropped 3 bases and J dropped 7 bases, with 7 bases sitting between them. Germline lookup yields CDR1 MNHEY and CDR2 SVGAGI. The CDR3 region is CASSYGRNEQFF. The CDR3 region has the DNA TGTGCCAGCAGTTATGGTAGGAATGAGCAGTTCTTC.

In its sample, this clonotype was seen many times. V gene TRBV4-2 combines with J gene TRBJ2-3; 11 nucleotides match TRBD2. Germline loops: CDR1 LGHNA, CDR2 YNFKEQ. This CDR3 comprises 16 residues. The trim removed 4 bases at V and 1 base at J, leaving 4 bases unmatched. The CDR3 spells CASSPQLAGGTDTQYF. CDR3 coding DNA: TGTGCCAGCAGCCCACAACTAGCGGGGGGCACAGATACGCAGTATTTT.

Notes on this clonotype: A clone one base away is much larger, so this may be a read error. The gene calls are TRBV7-8 and TRBJ1-5; 11 bases fit TRBD1. The length of the CDR3 is 16 residues. Germline V lookup: CDR1 SGHVS, CDR2 FQNEAQ. V lost 6 bases and J lost 10; bases outside the gene matches: 14. The DNA of the CDR3 is TGTGCCAGCAGGTCGGACAGGGGGCCCTCAGTGGGACCCCAGCATTTT. Translating gives CASRSDRGPSVGPQHF.

This clonotype was seen repeatedly, ten times or more. The chain employs TRBV20-1 and TRBJ1-3; possible D gene TRBD1, 5 bases. Per the germline V gene, CDR1 is DFQATT and CDR2 is SNEGSKA (reference sequence). V lost 3 bases and J 4 bases, leaving 10 bases between the germline ends. The CDR3 covers 13 residues. The CDR3 loop reads CSARDWGGNTIYF. Here the CDR3 DNA reads TGCAGTGCTAGGGATTGGGGGGGAAACACCATATATTTT.

This clonotype has only a few counts. The genes are TRBV11-2 and TRBJ2-2; TRBD2 matches at 7 bases. Germline CDR1 and CDR2: SGHAT and FQNNGV. This CDR3 is 16 amino acids long. J gave up 7 bases and V 5 bases, and 13 bases lay outside the gene matches. CDR3 sequence (DNA): TGTGCCAGCAGCCGGTTTACGGACTGGGGGGGCGGGGAGCTGTTTTTT. Encoded protein: CASSRFTDWGGGELFF.

A few counts support this clonotype. CDR3 protein: CASNFGEASNEQFF. The CDR3 bases are TGTGCCAGCAATTTTGGGGAGGCGAGCAATGAGCAGTTCTTC. V is TRBV12-3 or TRBV12-4 and J is TRBJ2-1, with D perhaps matching TRBD2 (6 bases). The CDR3 contains 14 residues. V gave up 7 bases and J gave up 6 bases, with 16 bases separating them.

To note about this clonotype: A much larger clonotype is one base distant, so this may be a read error. The chain joins TRBV12-3 or TRBV12-4 to TRBJ1-3, with D uncertain. The CDR3 runs to 15 residues. CDR3 in amino acids: CASSLPLSSGNAIYF. DNA for the CDR3: TGTGCCAGCAGTTTGCCCCTTAGTTCTGGAAACGCCATATATTTT.

This clonotype was picked up a small number of times. V usage is TRBV11-2 and J usage is TRBJ2-7; 7 bases line up with TRBD2. Germline V gives CDR1 SGHAT, CDR2 FQNNGV. J was trimmed by 6 bases and V by 5 bases; bases with no gene match: 16. CDR3 length: 16 amino acids. This CDR3 is CASSQISGPDPSEQYF. DNA for the CDR3: TGTGCCAGCAGCCAAATTAGCGGGCCTGACCCCAGCGAGCAGTACTTC.

This clonotype appeared a few times. The chain joins TRBV6-5 to TRBJ2-3; D call uncertain. V was pared by 0 bases and J by 1 base, with 5 bases between. The CDR3 sequence is 14 residues long. The V gene's germline CDR1 is MNHEY and CDR2 SVGAGI. The CDR3, as DNA: TGTGCCAGCAGTTACTCTAAGGGCACAGATACGCAGTATTTT. It encodes CASSYSKGTDTQYF.

This clonotype was counted at least ten times. The chain joins TRBV20-1 to TRBJ2-7, with TRBD2 identical over 9 bases. Trimming removed 5 bases from V and 1 base from J; junction bases left unmatched: 6. This CDR3 is built from 14 residues. Germline CDR1 is DFQATT and CDR2 is SNEGSKA (reference sequence). The CDR3 DNA reads TGCAGTGCTTTAGCGGGGGATGTGTCCTACGAGCAGTACTTC. Translation: CSALAGDVSYEQYF.

This clonotype was counted ten times or more. The chain has TRBV24-1 and TRBJ2-3; TRBD2 matches at 7 bases. From germline, CDR1 is KGHDR and CDR2 SFDVKD. The V and J ends lost 3 bases and 2 bases, in that order; junction bases with no gene match: 4. This CDR3 contains 15 residues. This chain's CDR3 is CATSDAAGVTDTQYF. The DNA of the CDR3 is TGTGCCACCAGTGATGCGGCGGGAGTCACAGATACGCAGTATTTT.

This clonotype was seen at least ten times. For the CDR3, the DNA is TGTGCCAGCAGTTCCTCAACCCGGGACTGGGGGAAAGAGACCCAGTACTTC. It codes for CASSSSTRDWGKETQYF. This chain uses TRBV6-5 with TRBJ2-5, with D perhaps TRBD2 (6 bases). CDR3 size: 17 residues. V shed 4 bases and J shed 3 bases, with 21 bases lying between them. Germline loops: CDR1 MNHEY, CDR2 SVGAGI.

This clonotype was seen ten or more times. The J gene is TRBJ1-5, the V gene TRBV12-3 or TRBV12-4; TRBD1 matches at 7 bases. CDR3 length: 14 amino acids. Losses at the gene ends were 2 bases for V and 5 bases for J; bases not matched to a gene: 3. The CDR3 loop is CASSLTGVDQPQHF. In nucleotides, the CDR3 is TGTGCCAGCAGTTTAACAGGGGTCGATCAGCCCCAGCATTTT.

The chain links TRBV29-1 to TRBJ1-1, with D hard to call. V lost 2 bases, J lost 8 bases, and 6 bases lay in between. The CDR3 length is 10 residues. The germline CDR1 and CDR2 sequences are SQVTM and ANQGSEA. In nucleotides, the CDR3 is TGCAGCGTTGAAACCCCGGAAGCTTTCTTT. This translates into CSVETPEAFF.

In its sample, this clonotype was seen many times. This chain links TRBV12-3 or TRBV12-4 with TRBJ1-2; TRBD1 might be the D (6 bases). The length of the CDR3 is 18 residues. V lost 5 bases and J 4 bases, leaving 26 bases between the germline ends. The CDR3 DNA is TGTGCCAGCAGTATCTCCAGCGGGGGCAGGGAGGAGGTCTATGGCTACACCTTC. Protein product: CASSISSGGREEVYGYTF.

V and J are TRBV5-4 and TRBJ2-6, with D unclear. This CDR3 has 13 amino acids. Trimming left V 5 bases short and J 2 bases short, with 5 bases between. Germline loops: CDR1 SGHNT, CDR2 YYREEE (reference sequence). This CDR3 is CASSRTGANVLTF. The CDR3 region has the DNA TGTGCCAGCAGTCGTACTGGGGCCAACGTCCTGACTTTC.

The chain carries TRBV20-1 and TRBJ2-3; 7 positions agree with TRBD2. Germline-derived CDR1 and CDR2 are DFQATT and SNEGSKA (reference sequence). The CDR3 contains 17 residues. Trimming at V came to 0 bases and at J to 9 bases, leaving 18 bases not matched to a gene. Here the CDR3 DNA reads TGCAGTGCTAGAGATCGGGCCGGGGAGGGAGGACTAGTCACGCAGTATTTT. It translates to CSARDRAGEGGLVTQYF.

This clonotype was recorded a few times. J is TRBJ2-1 and V is TRBV10-3, with 12 bases fitting TRBD2. The CDR3 length is 15 residues. V lost 10 bases and J lost 6; bases outside the gene matches: 10. In germline, CDR1 is ENHRY, CDR2 SYGVKD. The CDR3 coding sequence is TGTGCCAATGGCCCGACTAGCGGGGGCCTCAATGAGCAGTTCTTC. It specifies CANGPTSGGLNEQFF.

In this sample, this clonotype turned up many times. The chain combines TRBV7-2 with TRBJ2-7, with D perhaps given as TRBD1 or TRBD2 (5 bases each). Trimming cost V 4 bases and J 0 bases, with 10 bases left between them. The CDR3 runs to 14 residues. Germline assignment: CDR1 SGHTA and CDR2 FQGNSA. The CDR3 here is CASSYGGTSYEQYF. CDR3 in DNA: TGTGCCAGCAGCTATGGGGGAACCTCCTACGAGCAGTACTTC.

Only a few counts were recorded for this clonotype. The genes are TRBV7-9 and TRBJ2-1; the D call may be TRBD1 or TRBD2 (5 bases each). CDR3 length: 14 residues. V lost 4 bases and J lost 6, with 13 bases in between. Germline V gene data show CDR1 as SEHNR and CDR2 as FQNEAQ (reference sequence). The CDR3 nucleotides read TGTGCCAGCAGCTCCCCGCTCGGGGCCAATGAGCAGTTCTTC. Encoded protein: CASSSPLGANEQFF.

The chain is built from TRBV20-1 and TRBJ2-3, with 9 bases that match TRBD2. V gave up 4 bases and J gave up 1 base; unmatched junction bases: 9. The CDR3 sequence is 16 residues long. In germline, CDR1 is DFQATT, CDR2 SNEGSKA (reference sequence). The CDR3 loop is CSAKAAGGRGTDTQYF. In DNA, the CDR3 is TGCAGTGCTAAGGCGGCGGGGGGGCGGGGCACAGATACGCAGTATTTT.

This clonotype was seen at least ten times. The chain combines TRBV5-1 with TRBJ2-2; D unclear. CDR1 is SGHRS and CDR2 is YFSETQ in the germline V gene. This CDR3 spans 12 amino acids. V lost 4 bases to trimming and J lost 5 bases, with 6 bases between them. The CDR3 region has the DNA TGCGCCAGCAGCCAGGAGACCGGGGAGCTGTTTTTT. Protein product: CASSQETGELFF.

The count of this clonotype is one. This may arise from a read error, as a much more abundant clone is one base away. CDR3 residues: CCAPGGGNTGELFF. CDR3 sequence (DNA): TGCTGTGCCCCCGGGGGCGGGAACACCGGGGAGCTGTTTTTT. J is TRBJ2-2 and V is TRBV20-1; possibly TRBD1 or TRBD2 for D (6 bases each). This CDR3 spans 14 amino acids. Germline V gene sequence: CDR1 DFQATT, CDR2 SNEGSKA (reference sequence).

This clonotype came up many times. The chain couples TRBV12-3 or TRBV12-4 to TRBJ1-1; D gene uncertain. This CDR3 is built from 13 residues. V lost 6 bases and J 0 bases, leaving 8 bases between the germline ends. The CDR3 DNA sequence: TGTGCCAGCAGGAAAAACCTGAACACTGAAGCTTTCTTT. The encoded protein is CASRKNLNTEAFF.

This rearrangement joins TRBV11-3 to TRBJ1-1; D perhaps matches TRBD1 (5 bases). The germline V and J ends were trimmed by 5 bases and 4 bases, with 17 bases remaining between them. This CDR3 is 15 amino acids long. CDR1 is SGHNT, CDR2 YENEEA, per germline. CDR3: CASSNRQGQLTEAFF. CDR3 nucleotides: TGTGCCAGCAGCAACCGTCAGGGCCAACTCACTGAAGCTTTCTTT.

This clonotype showed up just a few times. Since no conserved phenylalanine or tryptophan closes the CDR3, a read error is the likely cause. It is unclear where the CDR3 begins or ends on the DNA, so no DNA is shown, and the CDR3 is as TCRdb lists it. The chain is built from TRBV12-3 or TRBV12-4 and TRBJ2-3; no DNA check was done on the table's D call, TRBD1. With termini counted, the CDR3 has 13 amino acids. CDR3 in amino acids: CASSPVSFAGWDM.